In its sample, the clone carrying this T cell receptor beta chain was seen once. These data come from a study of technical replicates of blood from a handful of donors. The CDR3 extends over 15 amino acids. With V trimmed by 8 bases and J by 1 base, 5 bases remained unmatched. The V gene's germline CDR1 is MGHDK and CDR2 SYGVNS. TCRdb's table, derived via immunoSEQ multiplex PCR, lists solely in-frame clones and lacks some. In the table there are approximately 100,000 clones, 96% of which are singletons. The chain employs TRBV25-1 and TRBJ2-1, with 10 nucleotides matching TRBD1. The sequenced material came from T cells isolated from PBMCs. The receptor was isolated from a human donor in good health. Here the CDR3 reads CASPPGQGSYNEQFF. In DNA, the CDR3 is TGTGCCAGCCCTCCGGGACAGGGGTCCTACAATGAGCAGTTCTTC.